This T cell receptor (beta chain) came from a study of cytomegalovirus exposure and HLA in healthy donors. The study's findings and limits: Highly shared sequence variants in one cluster were likely a sequencing artifact.

Germline-derived CDR1 and CDR2 are MNHEY and SMNVEV (reference sequence). Unmatched junction bases numbered 10, after V lost 2 bases and J lost 2 bases. The CDR3 has 17 residues. The PCR used 60 Vbeta and 13 Jbeta primers. Assay: immunoSEQ multiplex PCR; the TCRdb copy retains only in-frame clones and omits some. The sample lists about 110,000 clones; roughly 70% were seen once. As concerns this clone: Antigen unknown.

V gene TRBV27 combines with J gene TRBJ2-7; TRBD1 aligns across 9 bases. Sequencing input: PBMCs. This receptor was taken from a man in his forties in good health and CMV-seropositive. As DNA, the CDR3 is TGTGCCAGCAGTTTAGGCGGGACAGGGAGGGGAACCTACGAGCAGTACTTC. Residues: CASSLGGTGRGTYEQYF.